One TCR beta chain is described in this entry. This entry is derived from a study of blood T cell repertoires in COVID-19. Sequencing was performed with immunoSEQ multiplex PCR; in TCRdb, only in-frame clones are kept and a portion is missing. The sample contains more than 300,000 clones, around 87% of which appear only once. V lost 6 bases to trimming and J lost 4 bases; unmatched junction nucleotides: 4. The CDR3 extends over 13 amino acids. Germline V gene sequence: CDR1 SNHLY, CDR2 FYNNEI. The chain has TRBV2 and TRBJ1-1; 8 bases are shared with TRBD1. This TCR derives from a woman in her 30s with COVID-19, enrolled during active disease. Material: peripheral blood. DNA of the CDR3: TGTGCCAGCAGGAGGACAGGGTTCACTGAAGCTTTCTTT. Protein product: CASRRTGFTEAFF.